This T cell receptor (beta chain) was sequenced during a study of shared clonotypes between healthy human individuals. Naive CD8 cells, CD45RO-negative and positively selected for CCR7, excluded terminally differentiated effector memory CD45RA+ cells. Sequenced by immunoSEQ multiplex PCR; TCRdb stores in-frame clones only, minus some. The repertoire holds about 2.2 million clones, with around 95% as singletons. The CDR3 runs to 15 residues. Germline V gene data show CDR1 as SNHLY and CDR2 as FYNNEI. After removal of 3 bases from V and 4 bases from J, the junction contained 7 bases not matched to a gene.

This clonotype was obtained from a man younger than 30 in good health. Some clones in this sample may be carry-over from other donors' samples. This chain uses TRBV2 with TRBJ2-7; 9 bases map to TRBD1. Sequencing used naive CD8+ T cells from PBMCs. The CDR3 is CASSEGTGLGYEQYF. The CDR3 DNA follows: TGTGCCAGCAGTGAGGGGACAGGGTTAGGTTACGAGCAGTACTTC.